The clone carrying this TCR beta chain was picked up many times. Its target is unknown. Carrying unique molecular identifiers, the cDNA also gained a universal primer site through template switching. TCRdb used MiXCR to reprocess the 5' RACE reads, holding one entry per CDR3 protein. The data contain a few hundred thousand distinct CDR3 sequences, approximately 9.6% of them seen just once; the ten biggest clones take up roughly 3.2%. This sample was included in a study of identical twins. The study, taken as a whole, reports: Zero-insertion results could be subject to partial confounding by invariant MAIT and iNKT cells. Where beta out-of-frame sequences were concerned, excess twin sharing was weaker. Findings came from cross-sectional statistics, without long-term follow-up of donors.

Trimming shortened V by 4 bases and J by 0 bases, and 8 bases separated the two germline ends. The CDR3 extends over 15 amino acids. The germline V gene encodes CDR1 SGDLS and CDR2 YYNGEE. Separately, the same data were catalogued under a study of yellow fever vaccine responses in identical twins.

This chain joins TRBV9 and TRBJ2-6, with D hard to call. This receptor was obtained from a woman aged 18-30 years in good health. Input material: PBMCs. The CDR3 DNA reads TGTGCCAGCAGCCCCCTGGTCTCTGGGGCCAACGTCCTGACTTTC. Its translation: CASSPLVSGANVLTF.